The rows below give T cell receptor beta chains drawn from one sample of a study of shared clonotypes between healthy human individuals. Sequenced by immunoSEQ multiplex PCR; TCRdb stores in-frame clones only, minus some. The data hold about 680,000 clones, with 90% to 95% observed a single time. The sequencing sample was made of naive CD8+ T cells sorted from blood. The receptor source for this set is a man aged 30 to 45 in good health. Both conserved end residues are part of each CDR3. A D gene is named only where the DNA matches it firmly. Where a row states a size, it is once, few, many or the class of an expanded clone; other rows omit it.

J,size,D,V,DNA,CDR3
TRBJ2-2,.,.,TRBV27,TGTGCCAGCAGCCTAGAAAACACCGGGGAGCTGTTTTTT,CASSLENTGELFF
TRBJ2-7,.,TRBD1,TRBV6-5,TGTGCCAGCAGTACGGACAGGACCGAGCAGTACTTC,CASSTDRTEQYF
TRBJ2-7,.,TRBD2,TRBV4-2,TGTGCCAGCAGCCCGGGGGGCTACGAGCAGTACTTC,CASSPGGYEQYF
TRBJ2-3,.,.,TRBV7-9,TGTGCCAGCAGCTTAGCAGGGAGCACAGATACGCAGTATTTT,CASSLAGSTDTQYF
TRBJ2-1,.,.,TRBV29-1,TGCAGCGTTGAAGCTTTCTGGGGGCCCGGCTCCTACAATGAGCAGTTCTTC,CSVEAFWGPGSYNEQFF
TRBJ2-3,.,TRBD2,TRBV4-1,TGCGCCAGCAGCCAAACAACAACGGTAGCGGGGAGAGCGGATACGCAGTATTTT,CASSQTTTVAGRADTQYF
TRBJ2-1,.,.,TRBV15,TGTGCCACCAGCAGAGATCGTACTCCGGGACATAGGACTCCCGAGCAGTTCTTC,CATSRDRTPGHRTPEQFF
TRBJ1-2,.,.,TRBV25-1,TGTGCCAGCAGTGAATTGGGGGACTCTAACTATGGCTACACCTTC,CASSELGDSNYGYTF
TRBJ2-2,.,.,TRBV27,TGTGCCAGCAGTTTGGGAAGCGGGTTCACCGGGGAGCTGTTTTTT,CASSLGSGFTGELFF
TRBJ2-7,.,TRBD1,TRBV4-3,TGCGCCAGCAGCCAGGGACAGGGCGCCCTCGAGCAGTACTTC,CASSQGQGALEQYF
TRBJ2-7,.,.,TRBV27,TGTGCCAGCAGTTCCAGACCTTACGAGCAGTACTTC,CASSSRPYEQYF
TRBJ2-1,.,.,TRBV7-3,TGTGCCAGCAGCTTCGAGGGCAATGAGCAGTTCTTC,CASSFEGNEQFF
TRBJ2-5,once,.,TRBV9,TGTGCCAGCAGTTCGACAGGTTTCCAAGAGACCCAGTACTTC,CASSSTGFQETQYF
TRBJ2-1,.,.,TRBV9,TGTGCCAGCAGCGTGACTAGTCCCCACAATGAGCAGTTCTTC,CASSVTSPHNEQFF
TRBJ2-5,.,.,TRBV5-6,TGTGCCAGCAGCCTGCGTGTGAACGGTTTTCCAGAGACCCAGTACTTC,CASSLRVNGFPETQYF
TRBJ2-6,.,TRBD1,TRBV9,TGTGCCAGCAGCGTAAATAAGGGGGCGCTTGGGGCCAACGTCCTGACTTTC,CASSVNKGALGANVLTF
TRBJ1-4,once,.,TRBV9,TGTGCCAGCAGCCCTCGGGGAGTCACTAATGAAAAACTGTTTTTT,CASSPRGVTNEKLFF
TRBJ2-5,.,.,TRBV7-2,TGTGCCAGCAGCTTAGCGGGAGCAGGGCAAGAGACCCAGTACTTC,CASSLAGAGQETQYF
TRBJ2-1,.,TRBD1,TRBV7-9,TGTGCCAGCAGCATAACCGGGACAGGGTTCAATGAGCAGTTCTTC,CASSITGTGFNEQFF
TRBJ2-7,.,TRBD2,TRBV15,TGTGCCACCAGCAGAGGAACTAGCGGGAGGGCCCGGGAGCAGTACTTC,CATSRGTSGRAREQYF
TRBJ1-4,.,.,TRBV27,TGTGCCAGCAATAAGCAGGGGCCCCCAACTAATGAAAAACTGTTTTTT,CASNKQGPPTNEKLFF
TRBJ2-5,.,TRBD2,TRBV11-2,TGTGCCAGCAGCGACCACCTTGGACTAGCGGGAAAAGAGACCCAGTACTTC,CASSDHLGLAGKETQYF
TRBJ2-3,once,.,TRBV18,TGTGCCAGCTCACCCCGCCTTAGCACAGATACGCAGTATTTT,CASSPRLSTDTQYF
TRBJ2-1,.,TRBD2,TRBV7-9,TGTGCCAGCAGCTTAGAAACTAGCGGGAGGGTGGAGAATGAGCAGTTCTTC,CASSLETSGRVENEQFF
TRBJ2-1,once,.,TRBV27,TGTGCCAGCAGTTTATTGGGGGTGTCAGGGACCAACAATGAGCAGTTCTTC,CASSLLGVSGTNNEQFF
TRBJ2-7,.,TRBD2,TRBV7-9,TGTGCCAGCAGCTTACCTAGCGGGAGAACCCTTCTGTTC,CASSLPSGRTLLF
TRBJ2-7,.,.,TRBV11-1,TGTGCCAGCAGCTTATCCGGAGCCGGGCAGTACTTC,CASSLSGAGQYF
TRBJ2-1,.,TRBD2,TRBV27,TGTGCCAGCAGGTTGACTAGCGGAAGCTCCTACAATGAGCAGTTCTTC,CASRLTSGSSYNEQFF
TRBJ2-7,.,TRBD1,TRBV5-1,TGCGCCAGCAGCATAAACAGGGGGCACAGGTACGAGCAGTACTTC,CASSINRGHRYEQYF
TRBJ2-3,.,TRBD2,TRBV4-3,TGCGCCAGCAGCCAAGAGCTACTAGCGGGAGCTGGAACAGATACGCAGTATTTT,CASSQELLAGAGTDTQYF
TRBJ2-1,.,.,TRBV10-3,TGTGCCATCAGTGAAAAAGGGGGATCTGAGCAGTTCTTC,CAISEKGGSEQFF
TRBJ2-2,.,TRBD2,TRBV25-1,TGTGCCAGCAGTGAATATAGGACGGGAGGGTTTGAGACCGGGGAGCTGTTTTTT,CASSEYRTGGFETGELFF
TRBJ1-5,once,TRBD1,TRBV4-1,TGCGCCAGCAGCCAAGAACCCCCCCCAGGGGGCCTTCAGCCCCAGCATTTT,CASSQEPPPGGLQPQHF
TRBJ1-1,.,.,TRBV25-1,TGTGCCAGCAGTGAAGGGTTCACTGAAGCTTTCTTT,CASSEGFTEAFF
TRBJ2-1,.,TRBD2,TRBV7-9,TGTGCCAGCAGCTCCCAAAGGACTAGCGGGAGGAGGAATGAGCAGTTCTTC,CASSSQRTSGRRNEQFF
TRBJ2-1,.,TRBD2,TRBV6-6,TGTGCCAGCAGTTACGCGGGGGAGGGCTATAGTGAGCAGTTCTTC,CASSYAGEGYSEQFF
TRBJ2-7,.,.,TRBV4-3,TGCGCCAGCAGCCAAGATGCGACACCTTCCTACGAGCAGTACTTC,CASSQDATPSYEQYF
TRBJ1-1,.,TRBD1,TRBV29-1,TGCAGCGTTGACGGGACAGCATATGGGACACAAGCTTTCTTT,CSVDGTAYGTQAFF
TRBJ2-2,.,.,TRBV27,TGTGCCAGCAGTCCTGCCCGAGGCACCGGGGAGCTGTTTTTT,CASSPARGTGELFF